A single sample is the source of the 32 T cell receptor beta chains below, sequenced in a study of blood T cell repertoires in COVID-19. TCRdb's copy holds only in-frame clones and misses some; the assay was immunoSEQ multiplex PCR. Counted here are fewer than 500,000 clones, approximately 77% occurring once; the ten biggest clones make up over 0.95%. Sequenced input: peripheral blood. These receptors were obtained from a human donor with acute or convalescent COVID-19. The donor label of this sample is uncertain.

The chain is built from TRBV4-1 and TRBJ1-1; no clear D gene. The CDR3 covers 15 residues. V gave up 1 base and J gave up 3 bases, with 12 bases separating them. From germline, CDR1 is MGHRA and CDR2 YSYEKL. The CDR3 here is CASSQGHSQDTEAFF. CDR3 DNA: TGCGCCAGCAGCCAAGGGCACAGCCAGGACACTGAAGCTTTCTTT.

The gene calls are TRBV15 and TRBJ2-7, with D hard to call. Between the trimmed V and J ends, which lost 5 bases and 0 bases, there was a span of 14 bases. This CDR3 is built from 15 residues. Germline CDR1 LNHNV, CDR2 YYDKDF (reference sequence). The CDR3 DNA follows: TGTGCCACCAGCCGTACCGTCGGGTCCTCCTACGAGCAGTACTTC. Amino acid sequence: CATSRTVGSSYEQYF.

This clone came up once. The CDR3 coding sequence is TGTGCCAGCTCAACAACAGGGGAATCACCCCTCCACTTT. It translates to CASSTTGESPLHF. This rearrangement joins TRBV18 to TRBJ1-6; 7 bases align to TRBD1. CDR1 is KGHSH, CDR2 LQKENI, per germline. The CDR3 runs 13 residues. V shed 5 bases, J shed 10 bases, and the junction held 5 bases outside the gene matches.

The chain combines TRBV18 with TRBJ2-7; 8 bases are shared with TRBD1. Per germline, CDR1 KGHSH and CDR2 LQKENI. CDR3 length: 14 residues. J was trimmed by 2 bases and V by 2 bases; bases with no gene match: 2. The CDR3 spells CASSPARGPYEQYF. CDR3 coding DNA: TGTGCCAGCTCACCAGCCAGGGGGCCCTACGAGCAGTACTTC.

V usage is TRBV5-6 and J usage is TRBJ2-3, with 15 bases matching TRBD2. V lost 4 bases, J lost 7 bases, and 7 bases stayed unmatched. The CDR3 consists of 16 residues. Germline CDR1 and CDR2: SGHDT and YYEEEE. CDR3 region: CASSRGLAGGLYTQYF. CDR3 DNA sequence: TGTGCCAGCAGCCGCGGACTAGCGGGGGGGCTATATACGCAGTATTTT.

This rearrangement joins TRBV19 to TRBJ2-3; D possibly corresponds to TRBD2 (6 bases). V was cut by 1 base and J by 6 bases, with 17 bases left in between. The CDR3 has 16 residues. CDR1 LNHDA and CDR2 SQIVND come from the germline V gene (reference sequence). The CDR3 DNA follows: TGTGCCAGTAGTATAGGGGGAGGTCGCCGACTCGATACGCAGTATTTT. It encodes CASSIGGGRRLDTQYF. Together with reference TRBV19 and TRBJ2-3, the CDR3 gives the full variable domain: DGGITQSPKYLFRKEGQNVTLSCEQNLNHDAMYWYRQDPGQGLRLIYYSQIVNDFQKGDIAEGYSVSREKKESFPLTVTSAQKNPTAFYLCASSIGGGRRLDTQYFGPGTRLTVL.

J is TRBJ1-1 and V is TRBV5-1; 9 positions match TRBD1. Germline-derived CDR1 and CDR2 are SGHRS and YFSETQ. The junction had 17 bases not matched to a gene; V was cut back by 8 bases and J by 3 bases. CDR3 length: 17 amino acids. The CDR3 is CARAPQDRGEKDTEAFF. The CDR3 DNA is TGCGCCAGGGCCCCCCAGGACAGGGGCGAGAAGGACACTGAAGCTTTCTTT.

The sample holds one count of this clone. J is TRBJ2-5 and V is TRBV2; 9 nucleotides match TRBD1. The CDR3 spans 13 residues. Germline V lookup: CDR1 SNHLY, CDR2 FYNNEI. Trimming at V came to 5 bases and at J to 6 bases, leaving 4 bases not matched to a gene. The CDR3 DNA reads as TGTGCCAGCAGTAGCGGACAGGGGAAGACCCAGTACTTC. This gives the protein CASSSGQGKTQYF.

The V and J genes are TRBV7-9 and TRBJ1-6; 7 bases line up with TRBD1. Germline V gives CDR1 SEHNR, CDR2 FQNEAQ (reference sequence). The CDR3 has 14 amino acids. The ends lost 4 bases at V and 7 bases at J; junction bases unmatched: 4. This chain's CDR3 is CASSSTGRNSPLHF. The CDR3 coding sequence is TGTGCCAGCAGCTCGACAGGGAGGAATTCACCCCTCCACTTT. The entire variable domain, with the rest obtained from reference TRBV7-9 and TRBJ1-6, is as follows: DTGVSQNPRHKITKRGQNVTFRCDPISEHNRLYWYRQTLGQGPEFLTYFQNEAQLEKSRLLSDRFSAERPKGSFSTLEIQRTEQGDSAMYLCASSSTGRNSPLHFGNGTRLTVT.

The chain has TRBV6-5 and TRBJ1-2, with TRBD1 matching over 10 bases. This CDR3 spans 14 amino acids. Germline V CDR1 and CDR2: MNHEY, SVGAGI. V lost 7 bases, J lost 5 bases, and 7 bases stayed unmatched. CDR3 sequence: CASIKTGGGYGYTF. DNA of the CDR3: TGTGCCAGCATTAAGACAGGGGGCGGATATGGCTACACCTTC.

The V and J genes are TRBV28 and TRBJ1-2; 9 bases agree with TRBD1. The CDR3 totals 14 residues. J gave up 6 bases and V 4 bases, and 6 bases lay outside the gene matches. Germline CDR1 and CDR2: MDHEN and SYDVKM. CDR3: CASSWTGAPDGYTF. The CDR3, as DNA: TGTGCCAGCAGTTGGACAGGGGCCCCGGATGGCTACACCTTC.

This clone was found a few times. The J gene is TRBJ2-3, the V gene TRBV19, with 7 bases fitting TRBD1. This CDR3 has 15 residues. V dropped 4 bases and J dropped 0; count of bases not matched to a gene: 4. The germline V gene has CDR1 LNHDA and CDR2 SQIVND (reference sequence). The CDR3 nucleotides read TGTGCCAGTAGTAGGAGGACAGGAAGCACAGATACGCAGTATTTT. Its translation: CASSRRTGSTDTQYF.

The genes are TRBV3-1 (or the pseudogene TRBV3-2) and TRBJ1-2; possibly TRBD1 for D (5 bases). Germline values: CDR1 LGHDT, CDR2 YNNKEL (reference sequence). Trimming pared 6 bases from V and 6 bases from J, leaving 11 bases between. CDR3 length equals 12 residues. CDR3 amino acids: CASSQGLDGYTF. The DNA of the CDR3 is TGTGCCAGCAGTCAGGGCTTAGATGGCTACACCTTC.

The CDR3 protein is CASSISPPGENSGNTIYF. As DNA, the CDR3 is TGTGCCAGCAGCATATCCCCCCCCGGGGAGAACTCTGGAAACACCATATATTTT. J is TRBJ1-3 and V is TRBV7-9; no clear D. The germline V gene encodes CDR1 SEHNR and CDR2 FQNEAQ (reference sequence). This CDR3 is 18 amino acids long. Trimming took off 5 bases at V and 0 bases at J, with 20 bases between the two ends.

V and J are TRBV11-2 and TRBJ1-2; D might be TRBD1 (6 bases). Germline lookup yields CDR1 SGHAT and CDR2 FQNNGV. CDR3 length equals 13 residues. V dropped 5 bases and J dropped 8 bases, with 15 bases sitting between them. Written as DNA, the CDR3 is TGTGCCAGCAGCGAAGGCCGGGGGGGCGGCTACACCTTC. Its translation: CASSEGRGGGYTF.

J is TRBJ2-5 and V is TRBV14; D may be TRBD1 (5 bases). CDR1 and CDR2 (germline): SGHDN, FVKESK. V was pared by 1 base and J by 3 bases, with 9 bases between. This CDR3 comprises 14 residues. The CDR3 DNA follows: TGTGCCAGCAGCCAAGTCCCAGGGAAAGAGACCCAGTACTTC. Its protein is CASSQVPGKETQYF. Drawing the rest from reference TRBV14 and TRBJ2-5, the complete variable domain is EAGVTQFPSHSVIEKGQTVTLRCDPISGHDNLYWYRRVMGKEIKFLLHFVKESKQDESGMPNNRFLAERTGGTYSTLKVQPAELEDSGVYFCASSQVPGKETQYFGPGTRLLVL.

This clone was found once. The chain has TRBV28 and TRBJ1-2, with 7 nucleotides matching TRBD1. Germline CDR1 reads MDHEN; CDR2 reads SYDVKM. The junction had 18 bases not matched to a gene; V was cut back by 6 bases and J by 8 bases. The CDR3 contains 16 residues. Written as DNA, the CDR3 is TGTGCCAGCAGAGAACGGGCTTTAGGGGGCGCTTGGGGCTACACCTTC. Translation gives CASRERALGGAWGYTF.

The CDR3 reads CASSPRPGLRTDTQYF. Here the CDR3 DNA reads TGCGCCAGCAGCCCTCGGCCGGGACTCCGCACAGATACGCAGTATTTT. The chain combines TRBV4-1 with TRBJ2-3, with D perhaps matching TRBD2 (6 bases). V was trimmed by 4 bases and J by 1 base, leaving 15 bases between them. CDR1 is MGHRA, CDR2 YSYEKL, per germline. The CDR3 sequence is 16 residues long.

The rearrangement links TRBV30 to TRBJ2-1; 10 nucleotides match TRBD2. Trimming at V came to 6 bases and at J to 7 bases, leaving 3 bases not matched to a gene. CDR1 GTSNPN and CDR2 SVGIG come from the germline V gene (reference sequence). The CDR3 runs 12 residues. In DNA form, the CDR3 reads TGTGCCTGTCAGCGGGAGGGGAATGAGCAGTTCTTC. Protein: CACQREGNEQFF.

This chain joins TRBV3-1 (or the pseudogene TRBV3-2) and TRBJ2-3, with TRBD1 identical over 7 bases. CDR3 length equals 16 residues. Germline loops: CDR1 LGHDT, CDR2 YNNKEL (reference sequence). Trimming removed 2 bases from V and 0 bases from J; junction bases left unmatched: 5. CDR3 residues: CASSQWQGVSTDTQYF. CDR3 DNA sequence: TGTGCCAGCAGCCAATGGCAGGGGGTCAGCACAGATACGCAGTATTTT.

The table lists this clone with a count of one. The chain carries TRBV7-7 and TRBJ2-2; D is uncertain. The CDR3 has 15 residues. Germline V gives CDR1 SSHAT, CDR2 FNYEAQ (reference sequence). V was cut by 1 base and J by 5 bases, with 11 bases left in between. The CDR3 DNA follows: TGTGCCAGCAGCTTAGGAGAACTCTGGACCGGGGAGCTGTTTTTT. Protein product: CASSLGELWTGELFF.

This clone was found a few times. The chain has TRBV4-1 and TRBJ2-7; D is undetermined. Germline assignment: CDR1 MGHRA and CDR2 YSYEKL. The CDR3 length is 13 residues. Trimming stripped 3 bases from V and 2 bases from J, with 8 bases between. This CDR3 is CASSHREAYEQYF. DNA for the CDR3: TGCGCCAGCAGCCACCGCGAAGCCTACGAGCAGTACTTC.

This rearrangement joins TRBV6-5 to TRBJ1-1; no clear D. CDR3 length: 15 amino acids. V was trimmed by 2 bases and J by 1 base, leaving 11 bases between them. In germline, CDR1 is MNHEY, CDR2 SVGAGI. CDR3 in amino acids: CASSYDRGENTEAFF. In DNA, the CDR3 is TGTGCCAGCAGTTACGACCGGGGAGAGAACACTGAAGCTTTCTTT.

The rearrangement links TRBV27 to TRBJ1-2; D is perhaps TRBD1 (6 bases). The V and J ends lost 6 bases and 3 bases respectively, with 11 bases between them. Germline loops: CDR1 MNHEY, CDR2 SMNVEV (reference sequence). This CDR3 contains 13 residues. The CDR3 nucleotides are TGTGCCAGCAGGGAGTCAGGGGACTATGGCTACACCTTC. Translating gives CASRESGDYGYTF.

The chain joins TRBV5-5 to TRBJ1-2, with 9 nucleotides matching TRBD1. The J segment lost 4 bases and the V segment lost 3 bases, leaving 4 bases of the junction unmatched. CDR1 is SGHKS and CDR2 is YYEKEE in the germline V gene (reference sequence). CDR3 length: 14 residues. For the CDR3, the DNA is TGTGCCAGCAGCTGGGGGACAGGGTCCTATGGCTACACCTTC. Protein sequence: CASSWGTGSYGYTF.

The rearrangement links TRBV28 to TRBJ2-2; a possible D gene is TRBD2 (5 bases). The V gene's germline CDR1 is MDHEN and CDR2 SYDVKM. CDR3 length: 18 amino acids. The V gene lost 2 bases and the J gene lost 4 bases, with 20 bases spanning the gap. CDR3 amino acids: CASSLGPGGPPSTGELFF. The CDR3 DNA sequence: TGTGCCAGCAGTTTAGGGCCCGGCGGGCCTCCGAGCACCGGGGAGCTGTTTTTT.

The chain links TRBV10-3 to TRBJ2-7; possibly TRBD1 for D (5 bases). This CDR3 has 11 residues. Germline CDR1 reads ENHRY; CDR2 reads SYGVKD. The V end was cut by 5 bases, the J end by 7 bases, with 9 bases between. The CDR3 here is CAISTQEEQYF. The CDR3 nucleotides read TGTGCCATCAGTACACAGGAGGAGCAGTACTTC.

This clone has more than one count but fewer than ten. This chain links TRBV6-5 with TRBJ2-7; 8 bases align to TRBD1. Germline V gene data show CDR1 as MNHEY and CDR2 as SVGAGI. The CDR3 loop spans 15 amino acids. With 5 bases clipped from V and 3 bases from J, the junction kept 9 bases outside the gene matches. The CDR3 DNA is TGTGCCAGCAGTATATGGACAGGGACAGTCTACGAGCAGTACTTC. Translation gives CASSIWTGTVYEQYF.

This chain connects TRBV5-1 to TRBJ2-5; 14 bases map to TRBD2. V was pared by 2 bases and J by 2 bases, with 5 bases of the junction left unmatched. The germline V gene has CDR1 SGHRS and CDR2 YFSETQ. This CDR3 is 17 amino acids long. CDR3 sequence: CASSLSTSGGVQETQYF. DNA for the CDR3: TGCGCCAGCAGCTTATCGACTAGCGGGGGGGTTCAAGAGACCCAGTACTTC.

J is TRBJ1-1 and V is TRBV30; D is undetermined. CDR1 and CDR2 from the germline V gene are GTSNPN and SVGIG (reference sequence). The germline V and J ends were trimmed by 2 bases and 5 bases, with 9 bases remaining between them. The CDR3 covers 12 residues. The CDR3 region is CAWSPSGTEAFF. The DNA of the CDR3 is TGTGCCTGGAGTCCATCGGGGACTGAAGCTTTCTTT.

The chain is built from TRBV7-8 and TRBJ2-7; D possibly corresponds to TRBD1 (5 bases). This CDR3 has 12 amino acids. CDR1 is SGHVS and CDR2 is FQNEAQ in the germline V gene. The V end was cut by 5 bases, the J end by 4 bases, with 9 bases between. CDR3 amino acids: CASSEQEYEQYF. The CDR3 DNA sequence: TGTGCCAGCAGCGAACAGGAGTACGAGCAGTACTTC.

This chain joins TRBV25-1 and TRBJ2-7, with D possibly TRBD2 on 5 matching bases. The germline CDR1 and CDR2 sequences are MGHDK and SYGVNS. Trimming removed 5 bases from V and 6 bases from J, with 14 bases in between. The CDR3 has 13 residues. The chain's CDR3 is CASSYGVVGEQYF. DNA for the CDR3: TGTGCCAGCAGTTACGGGGTAGTAGGCGAGCAGTACTTC.